A single TCR beta chain is shown here with its context. Generated by immunoSEQ multiplex PCR, the TCRdb table keeps only in-frame clones and is missing some. The sample has 45,000 to 50,000 clones, around nine tenths seen once; the top ten hold 14% to 15%. This entry is derived from a study of OX40 agonist ivuxolimab in advanced cancers. Turning to the study itself: The drug used for patients, ivuxolimab, was an agonistic anti-OX40 (CD134) antibody.

Germline V gene lookup returns CDR1 MNHEY and CDR2 SVGAGI. The V and J ends lost 5 bases and 6 bases respectively, with 17 bases between them. The CDR3 totals 14 residues. The sequencing used CD4+ or CD8+ T cells sorted from blood, collected in a trial of the OX40 agonist ivuxolimab. The receptor was isolated from an adult with an advanced solid tumor such as melanoma, head and neck, liver or kidney cancer. The gene calls are TRBV6-5 and TRBJ2-7; D possibly matches TRBD1 or TRBD2 (6 bases each). For the CDR3, the DNA is TGTGCCAGCAGTCGCCCCTCCGGGGGCGGCGAGCAGTACTTC. This codes for CASSRPSGGGEQYF.